These 15 T cell receptor beta chains share one sample of origin, sequenced in a study of CD8 T cells in Susac syndrome. RNA totalling roughly 0.45 to 1 ug underwent reverse transcription with random hexamers. TCRdb fed the immunoSEQ multiplex PCR reads into MiXCR, producing one record per CDR3 protein. Among more than 150,000 distinct CDR3 sequences listed, 90% to 97% were seen once. Sequencing was done on a sample of CD4+ T cells from PBMCs. Every receptor here comes from a human donor with Susac syndrome.

This clonotype was recorded once. The chain employs TRBV5-1 and TRBJ1-6; TRBD1 is a possible D gene (6 bases). Germline CDR1 SGHRS, CDR2 YFSETQ. The V end lost 5 bases, the J end lost 5 bases, and 14 bases lay between the germline ends. This CDR3 has 15 amino acids. This CDR3 is CASRATGPDNSPLHF. The CDR3 bases are TGCGCCAGCAGGGCAACAGGGCCCGATAATTCACCCCTCCACTTT.

This chain uses TRBV9 with TRBJ2-1; TRBD2 is a possible D gene (5 bases). Trimming removed 0 bases at V and 3 bases at J, with 16 bases between. The CDR3 is 17 residues long. Looked up from germline, CDR1 is SGDLS and CDR2 is YYNGEE. The CDR3 loop is CASSVGVGGDYYNEQFF. CDR3 in DNA: TGTGCCAGCAGCGTAGGGGTTGGCGGCGACTACTACAATGAGCAGTTCTTC.

This chain links TRBV7-8 with TRBJ2-7; D may be TRBD2 (5 bases). Germline V gene lookup returns CDR1 SGHVS and CDR2 FQNEAQ. This CDR3 has 13 residues. The V end lost 3 bases, the J end lost 7 bases, and 13 bases lay between the germline ends. CDR3 nucleotides: TGTGCCAGCAGCTTTGAGGGCCCTCGGGAGCAGTACTTC. Protein: CASSFEGPREQYF.

This chain connects TRBV7-9 to TRBJ2-7; 8 nucleotides line up with TRBD1. This CDR3 is built from 14 residues. Trimming took 5 bases from V and 4 from J; bases not matched to a gene: 7. The germline CDR1 and CDR2 sequences are SEHNR and FQNEAQ (reference sequence). The CDR3 loop is CASSRGTGIYEQYF. The CDR3 DNA reads TGTGCCAGCAGCCGTGGGACAGGAATTTACGAGCAGTACTTC. The full variable domain, its missing parts supplied by reference TRBV7-9 and TRBJ2-7, is DTGVSQNPRHKITKRGQNVTFRCDPISEHNRLYWYRQTLGQGPEFLTYFQNEAQLEKSRLLSDRFSAERPKGSFSTLEIQRTEQGDSAMYLCASSRGTGIYEQYFGPGTRLTVT.

In its sample, this clonotype was seen once. The gene calls are TRBV11-2 and TRBJ1-6, with unresolved D. From germline, CDR1 is SGHAT and CDR2 FQNNGV. Trimming took off 5 bases at V and 6 bases at J, with 11 bases between the two ends. This CDR3 is 14 amino acids long. This CDR3 is CASSHGRGNSPLHF. The CDR3 DNA is TGTGCCAGCAGCCATGGGCGCGGTAATTCACCCCTCCACTTT.

This sequence joins TRBV30 and TRBJ2-7; possible D gene TRBD1, 6 bases. V lost 4 bases and J lost 2, with 12 bases in between. Germline CDR1 reads GTSNPN; CDR2 reads SVGIG (reference sequence). CDR3 length: 13 residues. The CDR3 nucleotides are TGTGCCTGGACGACAGGACCCACCTACGAGCAGTACTTC. Translated: CAWTTGPTYEQYF. Looking up the rest from reference TRBV30 and TRBJ2-7 gives the full variable domain: SQTIHQWPATLVQPVGSPLSLECTVEGTSNPNLYWYRQAAGRGLQLLFYSVGIGQISSEVPQNLSASRPQDRQFILSSKKLLLSDSGFYLCAWTTGPTYEQYFGPGTRLTVT.

V and J are TRBV29-1 and TRBJ2-2, with TRBD2 as a possible D gene (5 bases). Per germline, CDR1 SQVTM and CDR2 ANQGSEA. The CDR3 consists of 12 residues. The V end was cut by 4 bases, the J end by 5 bases, with 8 bases between. The CDR3, as DNA: TGCAGCGTTGGTACGGGAACCGGGGAGCTGTTTTTT. This gives the protein CSVGTGTGELFF.

The gene calls are TRBV27 and TRBJ2-5; maybe TRBD1 (6 bases). The germline V and J ends were trimmed by 4 bases and 0 bases, with 15 bases remaining between them. Looked up from germline, CDR1 is MNHEY and CDR2 is SMNVEV (reference sequence). The CDR3 loop spans 16 amino acids. The CDR3 reads CASSSIKQGNQETQYF. The DNA of the CDR3 is TGTGCCAGCAGTTCGATTAAACAGGGTAACCAAGAGACCCAGTACTTC.

This chain joins TRBV4-2 and TRBJ2-1; D remains unclear. The CDR3 runs to 14 residues. V lost 0 bases and J lost 6, with 9 bases in between. The V gene's germline CDR1 is LGHNA and CDR2 YNFKEQ. CDR3 nucleotide sequence: TGTGCCAGCAGCCAAGATAAGGTCGGCAATGAGCAGTTCTTC. Protein sequence: CASSQDKVGNEQFF.

V and J are TRBV5-6 and TRBJ2-5; 7 bases align to TRBD2. Germline lookup yields CDR1 SGHDT and CDR2 YYEEEE. CDR3 length equals 17 residues. Trimming removed 4 bases from V and 1 base from J; junction bases left unmatched: 13. The chain's CDR3 is CASSDLRGRGLQETQYF. The CDR3 DNA sequence: TGTGCCAGCAGCGATCTCCGAGGGAGGGGACTCCAAGAGACCCAGTACTTC.

The chain couples TRBV10-3 to TRBJ1-3; no clear D. Germline CDR1 and CDR2: ENHRY and SYGVKD. This CDR3 has 15 amino acids. V dropped 3 bases and J dropped 0 bases, with 9 bases sitting between them. The CDR3 nucleotides read TGTGCCATCAGTGACCCCCGCAACTCTGGAAACACCATATATTTT. Protein: CAISDPRNSGNTIYF.

The rearrangement uses TRBV30 and TRBJ2-3; 9 nucleotides agree with TRBD1. The CDR3 totals 15 residues. V trimming: 4 bases; J trimming: 2 bases; junction bases outside the gene matches: 7. From germline, CDR1 is GTSNPN and CDR2 SVGIG (reference sequence). The CDR3 sequence is CAWMAGTGYTDTQYF. The CDR3 DNA reads as TGTGCCTGGATGGCCGGGACAGGGTACACAGATACGCAGTATTTT.

The chain couples TRBV20-1 to TRBJ1-1; D call uncertain. The length of the CDR3 is 12 residues. V lost 3 bases and J 12 bases, leaving 17 bases between the germline ends. CDR1 and CDR2 from the germline V gene are DFQATT and SNEGSKA (reference sequence). Written as DNA, the CDR3 is TGCAGTGCTAGGCGGGAAGACTGGTCGACTTTCTTT. It specifies CSARREDWSTFF.

The chain recombines TRBV7-9 with TRBJ1-1; 10 bases match TRBD1. Germline CDR1 reads SEHNR; CDR2 reads FQNEAQ (reference sequence). The CDR3 covers 13 residues. Trimming took 5 bases from V and 13 from J; bases not matched to a gene: 10. The CDR3 sequence is CASSRTGQGYDFF. The CDR3, as DNA: TGTGCCAGCAGCCGCACGGGACAGGGGTATGATTTCTTT.

The chain uses TRBV7-2 and TRBJ2-3; no clear D gene. This CDR3 contains 12 residues. V was shortened by 6 bases and J by 5 bases, with 9 bases between the two germline ends. The V gene's germline CDR1 is SGHTA and CDR2 FQGNSA. The CDR3 sequence: CASRGMGDTQYF. The CDR3 bases are TGTGCCAGCAGGGGAATGGGAGATACGCAGTATTTT.